Each of the 10 T cell receptor beta chains below was sequenced from the same sample in a study of cytomegalovirus exposure and HLA in healthy donors. With 60 Vbeta and 13 Jbeta primers, the PCR was carried out. This table comes from immunoSEQ multiplex PCR, and its TCRdb copy is limited to in-frame clones, with some not included. The table lists 150,000 to 200,000 clones, roughly 80% of them singletons. The material sequenced was PBMCs. These TCRs come from a woman in her forties or fifties in good health and CMV-seropositive.

The chain has TRBV30 and TRBJ1-2, with D maybe TRBD1 (6 bases). CDR3 length: 13 residues. The germline V gene encodes CDR1 GTSNPN and CDR2 SVGIG (reference sequence). V lost 7 bases and J lost 2, with 14 bases in between. CDR3 region: CAFRGAQNYGYTF. CDR3 bases: TGTGCCTTCCGGGGGGCGCAAAACTATGGCTACACCTTC.

The V and J genes are TRBV4-1 and TRBJ2-1; TRBD1 is a possible D gene (6 bases). Germline V gene data show CDR1 as MGHRA and CDR2 as YSYEKL. There are 16 residues in the CDR3. The germline V and J ends were trimmed by 0 bases and 10 bases, with 19 bases remaining between them. The CDR3 reads CASSQDWAGDLGEQFF. CDR3 DNA sequence: TGCGCCAGCAGCCAAGACTGGGCAGGGGACCTCGGGGAGCAGTTCTTC.

The J gene is TRBJ1-3, the V gene TRBV4-1; 8 bases are a match to TRBD1. In germline, CDR1 is MGHRA, CDR2 YSYEKL. CDR3 length equals 14 residues. J gave up 4 bases and V 4 bases, and 3 bases lay outside the gene matches. This CDR3 is CASSLRTGGNTIYF. In nucleotides, the CDR3 is TGCGCCAGCAGCCTCAGGACAGGGGGAAACACCATATATTTT.

This clone appeared a single time. The CDR3 coding sequence is TGTGCCAGCAGCTTTGAAGGGAGGACCAAGAGCGAGCAGTACTTC. Translated: CASSFEGRTKSEQYF. The rearrangement links TRBV5-4 to TRBJ2-7; possible D gene TRBD2, 6 bases. Germline V lookup: CDR1 SGHNT, CDR2 YYREEE (reference sequence). The CDR3 extends over 15 amino acids. With 2 bases removed from V and 6 bases from J, the gap between germline ends came to 18 bases.

The rearrangement joins TRBV10-3 to TRBJ2-3; TRBD2 matches at 11 bases. The V segment lost 7 bases and the J segment 2 bases; nucleotides outside the gene matches: 5. The CDR3 spans 15 residues. The germline gives CDR1 ENHRY, CDR2 SYGVKD. As DNA, the CDR3 is TGTGCCATCACTCCGACTAGCGGGGACACAGATACGCAGTATTTT. This sequence encodes CAITPTSGDTDTQYF.

This sequence joins TRBV7-8 and TRBJ1-2; D unresolved. With 0 bases removed from V and 8 bases from J, the gap between germline ends came to 10 bases. CDR3 length: 13 residues. The germline V gene encodes CDR1 SGHVS and CDR2 FQNEAQ. The CDR3 nucleotides read TGTGCCAGCAGCTTAGCGGGGAGTCGGGGCTACACCTTC. Translating gives CASSLAGSRGYTF.

The rearrangement uses TRBV28 and TRBJ1-2; D call uncertain. The V and J ends lost 2 bases and 8 bases respectively, with 15 bases between them. Germline V gene lookup returns CDR1 MDHEN and CDR2 SYDVKM. The CDR3 spans 14 residues. The CDR3 is CASSLTGAQWGYTF. The CDR3 DNA reads as TGTGCCAGCAGTTTAACGGGAGCCCAGTGGGGCTACACCTTC.

The chain couples TRBV5-1 to TRBJ2-7, with 7 nucleotides matching TRBD1. V dropped 1 base and J dropped 1; count of bases not matched to a gene: 5. There are 15 residues in the CDR3. Per the germline V gene, CDR1 is SGHRS and CDR2 is YFSETQ. CDR3: CASSLFGTESYEQYF. The CDR3 DNA is TGCGCCAGCAGCTTGTTCGGGACAGAGTCCTACGAGCAGTACTTC. Filled out from reference TRBV5-1 and TRBJ2-7, the complete variable domain reads KAGVTQTPRYLIKTRGQQVTLSCSPISGHRSVSWYQQTPGQGLQFLFEYFSETQRNKGNFPGRFSGRQFSNSRSEMNVSTLELGDSALYLCASSLFGTESYEQYFGPGTRLTVT.

The rearrangement joins TRBV4-2 to TRBJ2-1, with no clear D. V dropped 4 bases and J dropped 7 bases, with 14 bases sitting between them. CDR3 length: 14 amino acids. The germline CDR1 and CDR2 sequences are LGHNA and YNFKEQ. The CDR3 sequence: CASSPETLNNEQFF. The DNA for the CDR3 is TGTGCCAGCAGCCCCGAGACTCTCAATAATGAGCAGTTCTTC.

The chain employs TRBV7-2 and TRBJ2-3; a weak D match, TRBD2 (6 bases). The germline V and J ends were trimmed by 3 bases and 4 bases, with 14 bases remaining between them. Germline V gene sequence: CDR1 SGHTA, CDR2 FQGNSA. This CDR3 has 15 amino acids. CDR3 protein: CASSFYPGVSDTQYF. The CDR3 DNA is TGTGCCAGCAGCTTTTACCCGGGAGTTTCAGATACGCAGTATTTT.